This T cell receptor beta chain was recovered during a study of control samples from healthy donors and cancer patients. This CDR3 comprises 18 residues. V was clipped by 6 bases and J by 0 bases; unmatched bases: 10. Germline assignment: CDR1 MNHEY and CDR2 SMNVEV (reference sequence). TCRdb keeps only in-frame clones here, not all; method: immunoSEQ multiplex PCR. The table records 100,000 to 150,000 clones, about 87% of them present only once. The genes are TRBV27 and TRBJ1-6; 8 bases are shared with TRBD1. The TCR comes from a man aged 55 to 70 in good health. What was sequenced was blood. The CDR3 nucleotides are TGTGCCAGCAGAAGGACAGGGACCAAGAGCTCCTATAATTCACCCCTCCACTTT. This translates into CASRRTGTKSSYNSPLHF.